A single sample is the source of the 20 T cell receptor beta chains below, sequenced in a study of shared clonotypes between healthy human individuals. It was CD45RO-negative cells, positively selected for CCR7, that made up naive CD8 cells, with terminally differentiated effector memory CD45RA+ cells excluded. Repertoires were generated with immunoSEQ multiplex PCR, while TCRdb's copy carries only in-frame clones and drops some. The sample holds some 2.1 million clones, less than 95% seen once. Sequencing was carried out using naive CD8+ T cells sorted from blood. All receptors come from a man younger than 35 in good health.

The chain has TRBV4-1 and TRBJ1-1, with 8 bases that match TRBD1. The CDR3 spans 16 residues. V dropped 1 base and J dropped 1; count of bases not matched to a gene: 5. Germline assignment: CDR1 MGHRA and CDR2 YSYEKL. CDR3 DNA: TGCGCCAGCAGCCAAGTAGGACAGGGTGGGAACACTGAAGCTTTCTTT. Protein product: CASSQVGQGGNTEAFF.

This rearrangement joins TRBV27 to TRBJ2-4; no clear D. The germline V gene encodes CDR1 MNHEY and CDR2 SMNVEV (reference sequence). The CDR3 has 16 amino acids. V was pared by 2 bases and J by 0 bases, with 11 bases between. The CDR3 here is CASSLNGGLAKNIQYF. DNA for the CDR3: TGTGCCAGCAGTTTAAATGGCGGATTAGCCAAAAACATTCAGTACTTC.

V usage is TRBV9 and J usage is TRBJ2-7; 8 positions agree with TRBD1. V shed 2 bases and J 5 bases; nucleotides not matched to a gene: 9. The CDR3 totals 15 residues. Germline-derived CDR1 and CDR2 are SGDLS and YYNGEE. The CDR3 region is CASSVTGERLHEQYF. In DNA form, the CDR3 reads TGTGCCAGCAGCGTGACAGGGGAGAGACTCCACGAGCAGTACTTC.

This clone was detected only once. This specimen includes other DNA sequences encoding the same CDR3. The J gene is TRBJ2-7, the V gene TRBV6-6; the D gene could be TRBD1 or TRBD2 (5 bases each). The V gene lost 4 bases and the J gene lost 3 bases, with 7 bases spanning the gap. The germline V gene has CDR1 MNHNY and CDR2 SVGAGI (reference sequence). This CDR3 region has 12 residues. CDR3 sequence: CASSSGSYEQYF. Written as DNA, the CDR3 is TGTGCCAGCAGTTCAGGGAGCTACGAGCAGTACTTC.

About this clone: A read error is possible here, since a much larger clone lies one base away. The chain uses TRBV13 and TRBJ2-7; D gene ambiguous. Germline values: CDR1 PRHDT, CDR2 FYEKMQ (reference sequence). The CDR3 has 13 residues. Trimming took 1 base from V and 0 from J, leaving 4 bases between them. CDR3 protein: CASSLDTSYEQYF. CDR3 sequence (DNA): TGTGCCAGCAGCTTAGACACCTCCTACGAGCAGTACTTC.

The chain links TRBV6-5 to TRBJ2-5, with 11 positions matching TRBD2. Germline assignment: CDR1 MNHEY and CDR2 SVGAGI. The CDR3 totals 15 residues. Losses at the gene ends were 7 bases for V and 1 base for J; bases not matched to a gene: 5. The CDR3 coding sequence is TGTGCCAGCAATCTAGCGGGGGGCATCCAAGAGACCCAGTACTTC. It is translated as CASNLAGGIQETQYF.

This chain uses TRBV13 with TRBJ1-2; D is unresolved. Trimming removed 2 bases at V and 1 base at J, with 14 bases between. CDR1 is PRHDT, CDR2 FYEKMQ, per germline (reference sequence). The CDR3 consists of 16 residues. The CDR3 loop reads CASSLSLLDLNYGYTF. In nucleotides, the CDR3 is TGTGCCAGCAGCTTATCACTGCTGGATCTTAACTATGGCTACACCTTC.

The rearrangement uses TRBV7-9 and TRBJ2-1, with TRBD1 matching over 8 bases. V was clipped by 3 bases and J by 4 bases; unmatched bases: 5. CDR3 length: 15 residues. Germline CDR1 SEHNR, CDR2 FQNEAQ (reference sequence). CDR3 DNA: TGTGCCAGCAGCTTCCCAGGACAGGGTTACAATGAGCAGTTCTTC. Translation gives CASSFPGQGYNEQFF.

The chain couples TRBV7-9 to TRBJ2-1; D remains ambiguous. Germline V lookup: CDR1 SEHNR, CDR2 FQNEAQ (reference sequence). Trimming shortened V by 0 bases and J by 12 bases, and 9 bases separated the two germline ends. CDR3 size: 12 residues. The CDR3 DNA reads as TGTGCCAGCAGCTTAGCCACTGCCGGGCAGTTCTTC. Its protein product is CASSLATAGQFF.

The J gene is TRBJ2-4, the V gene TRBV9, with D tentatively TRBD2 (7 bases). The CDR3 length is 15 residues. The germline V and J ends were trimmed by 4 bases and 5 bases, with 16 bases remaining between them. Germline V gives CDR1 SGDLS, CDR2 YYNGEE. The CDR3 sequence is CASSSGGSAQNIQYF. CDR3 DNA: TGTGCCAGCAGCTCGGGGGGCAGTGCCCAAAACATTCAGTACTTC.

This chain links TRBV6-1 with TRBJ2-7; the match to TRBD1 covers 8 bases. The CDR3 loop spans 16 amino acids. Trimming took 3 bases from V and 3 from J; bases not matched to a gene: 10. Germline-derived CDR1 and CDR2 are MNHNS and SASEGT. The CDR3 loop is CASSDPTGAFFYEQYF. Written as DNA, the CDR3 is TGTGCCAGCAGTGATCCGACAGGGGCCTTCTTCTACGAGCAGTACTTC.

The DNA of the CDR3 is TGTGCCAGCAGTTCACTCCGACAGGGTGACTATGGCTACACCTTC. Translation: CASSSLRQGDYGYTF. The chain uses TRBV27 and TRBJ1-2; TRBD1 matches 7 bases. The ends lost 4 bases at V and 3 bases at J; junction bases unmatched: 8. Germline CDR1 and CDR2: MNHEY and SMNVEV (reference sequence). There are 15 residues in the CDR3.

This chain links TRBV7-9 with TRBJ2-7; the D is unclear. Germline CDR1 and CDR2: SEHNR and FQNEAQ (reference sequence). This CDR3 is built from 15 residues. V was clipped by 6 bases and J by 6 bases, with 21 bases between them. CDR3 loop: CASSPIGRTTSEQYF. CDR3 nucleotide sequence: TGTGCCAGCAGTCCAATTGGACGGACGACCAGCGAGCAGTACTTC.

This clone turned up a few times. The sample carries other DNA sequences with the same CDR3. The chain couples TRBV6-6 to TRBJ1-2; D is unresolved. Germline-derived CDR1 and CDR2 are MNHNY and SVGAGI (reference sequence). The CDR3 has 12 residues. V was trimmed by 5 bases and J by 7 bases, leaving 11 bases between them. The CDR3 spells CASSDSMGGYTF. CDR3 bases: TGTGCCAGCAGTGATTCAATGGGTGGCTACACCTTC.

As regards this clone: The sample carries other DNA sequences with the same CDR3. The rearrangement joins TRBV7-9 to TRBJ2-7; possible D gene TRBD1, 6 bases. V was cut by 3 bases and J by 5 bases, with 11 bases left in between. Per the germline V gene, CDR1 is SEHNR and CDR2 is FQNEAQ (reference sequence). The CDR3 contains 13 residues. The CDR3 loop reads CASSLAGDNEQYF. DNA of the CDR3: TGTGCCAGCAGCTTGGCAGGGGACAACGAGCAGTACTTC.

The chain links TRBV27 to TRBJ1-1, with 9 bases identical to TRBD1. CDR3 size: 15 residues. V lost 4 bases, J lost 5 bases, and 8 bases stayed unmatched. Germline CDR1 is MNHEY and CDR2 is SMNVEV (reference sequence). The CDR3 DNA follows: TGTGCCAGCAGTTACCACGGGACAGGGTGGACTGAAGCTTTCTTT. This sequence encodes CASSYHGTGWTEAFF.

J is TRBJ1-1 and V is TRBV28; D is uncertain. The CDR3 has 13 residues. The ends were cut back, 3 bases at V and 5 bases at J, with 10 bases in the middle. The V gene's germline CDR1 is MDHEN and CDR2 SYDVKM. The CDR3 spells CASSLWRGTEAFF. In DNA form, the CDR3 reads TGTGCCAGCAGTTTGTGGAGAGGAACTGAAGCTTTCTTT.

For this clone: Different DNA sequences within this sample yield the same CDR3. The chain is built from TRBV7-9 and TRBJ1-2; 7 bases match TRBD1. The CDR3 is 14 residues long. Germline-derived CDR1 and CDR2 are SEHNR and FQNEAQ (reference sequence). The V and J ends lost 1 base and 4 bases, in that order; junction bases with no gene match: 3. CDR3 nucleotides: TGTGCCAGCAGCTTAGGAGGGACAGTCTATGGCTACACCTTC. The encoded protein is CASSLGGTVYGYTF.

V is TRBV7-6 and J is TRBJ1-1, with D hard to call. Trimming stripped 3 bases from V and 6 bases from J, with 11 bases between. The germline gives CDR1 SGHVS, CDR2 FNYEAQ. The CDR3 has 13 residues. The CDR3 nucleotides read TGTGCCAGCAGCTTTTGGGCAGGCTCTGAAGCTTTCTTT. This codes for CASSFWAGSEAFF.

The chain joins TRBV14 to TRBJ1-2; 7 positions agree with TRBD1. The V gene end was trimmed by 0 bases and the J gene end by 2 bases; junction bases not matched to a gene: 3. The germline V gene encodes CDR1 SGHDN and CDR2 FVKESK. This CDR3 spans 15 amino acids. The CDR3 spells CASSQEWDSNYGYTF. Here the CDR3 DNA reads TGTGCCAGCAGCCAAGAATGGGACAGCAACTATGGCTACACCTTC.